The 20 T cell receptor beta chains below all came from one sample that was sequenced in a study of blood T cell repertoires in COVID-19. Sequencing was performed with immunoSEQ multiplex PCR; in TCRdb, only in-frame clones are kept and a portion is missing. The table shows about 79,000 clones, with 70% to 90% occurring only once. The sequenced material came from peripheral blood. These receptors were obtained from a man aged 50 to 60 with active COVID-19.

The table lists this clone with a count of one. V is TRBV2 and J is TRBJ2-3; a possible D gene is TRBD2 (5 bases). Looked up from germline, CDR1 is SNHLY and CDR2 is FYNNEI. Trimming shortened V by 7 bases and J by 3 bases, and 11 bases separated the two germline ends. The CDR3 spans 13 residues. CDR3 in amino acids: CASTVTITDTQYF. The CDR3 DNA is TGTGCCAGCACGGTGACTATAACAGATACGCAGTATTTT. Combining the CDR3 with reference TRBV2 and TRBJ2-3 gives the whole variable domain EPEVTQTPSHQVTQMGQEVILRCVPISNHLYFYWYRQILGQKVEFLVSFYNNEISEKSEIFDDQFSVERPDGSNFTLKIRSTKLEDSAMYFCASTVTITDTQYFGPGTRLTVL.

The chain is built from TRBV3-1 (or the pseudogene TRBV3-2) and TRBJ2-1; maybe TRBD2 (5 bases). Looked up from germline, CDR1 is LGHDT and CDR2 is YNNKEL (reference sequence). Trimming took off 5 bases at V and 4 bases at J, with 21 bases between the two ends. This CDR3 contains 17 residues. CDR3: CASSGADGVGVYNEQFF. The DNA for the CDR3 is TGTGCCAGCAGCGGAGCTGACGGGGTTGGCGTGTACAATGAGCAGTTCTTC.

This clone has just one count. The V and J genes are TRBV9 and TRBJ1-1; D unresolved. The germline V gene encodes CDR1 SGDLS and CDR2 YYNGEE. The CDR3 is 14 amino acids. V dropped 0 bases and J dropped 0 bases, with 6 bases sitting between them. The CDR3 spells CASSVGRVNTEAFF. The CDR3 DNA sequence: TGTGCCAGCAGCGTAGGCCGGGTGAACACTGAAGCTTTCTTT.

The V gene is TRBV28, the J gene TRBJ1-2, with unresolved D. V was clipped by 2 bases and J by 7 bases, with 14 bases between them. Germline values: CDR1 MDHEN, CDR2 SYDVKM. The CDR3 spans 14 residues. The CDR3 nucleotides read TGTGCCAGCAGTTTAGAGATGGAGTTGGGTGGCTACACCTTC. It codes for CASSLEMELGGYTF.

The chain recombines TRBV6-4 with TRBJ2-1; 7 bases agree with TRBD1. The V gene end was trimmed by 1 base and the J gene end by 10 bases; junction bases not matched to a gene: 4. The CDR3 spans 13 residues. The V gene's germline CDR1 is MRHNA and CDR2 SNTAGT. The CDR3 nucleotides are TGTGCCAGCAGTGACTACAGGGGTAGCGAGCAGTTCTTC. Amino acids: CASSDYRGSEQFF.

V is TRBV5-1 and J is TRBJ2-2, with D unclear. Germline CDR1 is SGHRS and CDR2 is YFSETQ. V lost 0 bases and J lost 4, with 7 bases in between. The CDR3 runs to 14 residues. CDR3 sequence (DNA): TGCGCCAGCAGCTTGGCTGAGGTCACCGGGGAGCTGTTTTTT. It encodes CASSLAEVTGELFF. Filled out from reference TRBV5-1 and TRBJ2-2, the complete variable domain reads KAGVTQTPRYLIKTRGQQVTLSCSPISGHRSVSWYQQTPGQGLQFLFEYFSETQRNKGNFPGRFSGRQFSNSRSEMNVSTLELGDSALYLCASSLAEVTGELFFGEGSRLTVL.

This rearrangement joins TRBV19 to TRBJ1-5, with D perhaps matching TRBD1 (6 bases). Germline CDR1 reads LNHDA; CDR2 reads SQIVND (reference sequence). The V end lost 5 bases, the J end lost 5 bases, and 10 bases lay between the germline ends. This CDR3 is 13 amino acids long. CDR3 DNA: TGTGCCAGTAGTGTAAGACAGGATCAGCCCCAGCATTTT. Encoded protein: CASSVRQDQPQHF.

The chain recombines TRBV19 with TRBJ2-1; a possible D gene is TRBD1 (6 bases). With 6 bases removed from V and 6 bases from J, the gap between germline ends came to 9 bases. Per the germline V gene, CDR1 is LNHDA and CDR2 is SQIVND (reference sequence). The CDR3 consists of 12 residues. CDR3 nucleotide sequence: TGTGCCAGTAGACAGGGAATCAATGAGCAGTTCTTC. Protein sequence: CASRQGINEQFF.

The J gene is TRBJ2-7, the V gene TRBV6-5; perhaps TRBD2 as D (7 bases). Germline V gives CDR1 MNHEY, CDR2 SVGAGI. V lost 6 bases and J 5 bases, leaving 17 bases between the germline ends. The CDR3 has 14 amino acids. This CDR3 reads CASSLGGGLNEQYF. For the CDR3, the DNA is TGTGCCAGCAGCCTAGGGGGGGGTTTGAACGAGCAGTACTTC.

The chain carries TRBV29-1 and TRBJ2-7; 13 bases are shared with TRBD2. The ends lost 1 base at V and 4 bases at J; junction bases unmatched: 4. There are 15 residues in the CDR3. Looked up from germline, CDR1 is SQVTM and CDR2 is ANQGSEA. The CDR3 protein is CSVEGGTSGMYEQYF. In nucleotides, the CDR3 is TGCAGCGTTGAAGGGGGGACTAGCGGGATGTACGAGCAGTACTTC.

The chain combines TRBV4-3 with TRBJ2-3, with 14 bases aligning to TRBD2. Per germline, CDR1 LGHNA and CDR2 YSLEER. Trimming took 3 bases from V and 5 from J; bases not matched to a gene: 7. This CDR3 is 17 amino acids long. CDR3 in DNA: TGCGCCAGCAGCCAGAAGACTAGCGGGGGGGATCAAGATACGCAGTATTTT. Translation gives CASSQKTSGGDQDTQYF.

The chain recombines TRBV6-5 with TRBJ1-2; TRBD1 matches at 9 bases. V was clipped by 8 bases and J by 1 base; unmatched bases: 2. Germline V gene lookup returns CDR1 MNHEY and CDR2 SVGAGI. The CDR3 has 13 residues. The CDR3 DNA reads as TGTGCCAGCTCGGACAGGGGTAACTATGGCTACACCTTC. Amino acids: CASSDRGNYGYTF.

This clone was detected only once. CDR3 sequence reads: CASSYSVGQGNYGYTF. CDR3 nucleotides: TGTGCCAGCAGTTACTCGGTAGGACAGGGGAACTATGGCTACACCTTC. The chain couples TRBV6-5 to TRBJ1-2; 9 bases align to TRBD1. With V trimmed by 0 bases and J by 2 bases, 4 bases remained unmatched. The V gene's germline CDR1 is MNHEY and CDR2 SVGAGI. The CDR3 sequence is 16 residues long.

The DNA for the CDR3 is TGTGCCAGCAGTTTATACCACGACAGGGAAGCCTACAATGAGCAGTTCTTC. Protein sequence: CASSLYHDREAYNEQFF. The rearrangement links TRBV28 to TRBJ2-1; 7 bases align to TRBD1. Germline CDR1 is MDHEN and CDR2 is SYDVKM. Trimming at V came to 1 base and at J to 2 bases, leaving 8 bases not matched to a gene. There are 17 residues in the CDR3.

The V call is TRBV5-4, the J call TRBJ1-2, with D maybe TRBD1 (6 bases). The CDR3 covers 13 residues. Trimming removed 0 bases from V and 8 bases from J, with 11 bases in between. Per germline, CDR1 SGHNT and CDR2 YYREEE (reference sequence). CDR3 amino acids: CASSLDRAGGYTF. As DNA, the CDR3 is TGTGCCAGCAGCTTGGACAGGGCTGGCGGCTACACCTTC.

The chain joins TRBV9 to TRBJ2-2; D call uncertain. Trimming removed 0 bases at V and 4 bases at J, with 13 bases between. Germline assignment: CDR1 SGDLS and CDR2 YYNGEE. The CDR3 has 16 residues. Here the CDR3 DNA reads TGTGCCAGCAGCGTAGCTAGTAGTTTTAGCACCGGGGAGCTGTTTTTT. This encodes CASSVASSFSTGELFF.

The CDR3 here is CASSLQTGGPEKLFF. The CDR3 DNA reads TGTGCCAGCAGCCTCCAGACAGGGGGCCCCGAAAAACTGTTTTTT. This chain joins TRBV9 and TRBJ1-4, with 10 bases matching TRBD1. The germline CDR1 and CDR2 sequences are SGDLS and YYNGEE. The length of the CDR3 is 15 residues. Trimming took 4 bases from V and 8 from J; bases not matched to a gene: 8.

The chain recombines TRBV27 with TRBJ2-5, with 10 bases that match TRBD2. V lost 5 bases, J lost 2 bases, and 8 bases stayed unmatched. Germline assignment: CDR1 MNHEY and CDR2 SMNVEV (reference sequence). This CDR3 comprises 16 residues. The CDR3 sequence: CASSPQTSGWQETQYF. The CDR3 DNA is TGTGCCAGCAGTCCCCAGACTAGCGGGTGGCAAGAGACCCAGTACTTC.

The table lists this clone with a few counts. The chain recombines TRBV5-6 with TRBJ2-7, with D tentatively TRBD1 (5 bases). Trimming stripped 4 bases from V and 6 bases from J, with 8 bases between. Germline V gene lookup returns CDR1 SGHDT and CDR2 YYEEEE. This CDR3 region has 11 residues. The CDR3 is CASSARAEQYF. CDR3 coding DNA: TGTGCCAGCAGCGCCAGGGCCGAGCAGTACTTC.

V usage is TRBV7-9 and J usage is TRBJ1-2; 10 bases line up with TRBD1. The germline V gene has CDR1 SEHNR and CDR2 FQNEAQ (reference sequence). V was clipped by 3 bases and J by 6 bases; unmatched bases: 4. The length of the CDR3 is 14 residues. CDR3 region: CASSFWDRGHGYTF. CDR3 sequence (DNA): TGTGCCAGCAGCTTCTGGGACAGGGGCCATGGCTACACCTTC.